This T cell receptor beta chain was sequenced for a study of shared clonotypes between healthy human individuals. This CDR3 is 13 amino acids long. Germline lookup yields CDR1 GTSNPN and CDR2 SVGIG (reference sequence). The germline V and J ends were trimmed by 0 bases and 3 bases, with 8 bases remaining between them. Only CD45RO-negative cells positively selected for CCR7 counted as naive CD8 cells, so terminally differentiated effector memory CD45RA+ cells were excluded. Genomic DNA per cell subset filled all wells of several immunoSEQ plates. Profiled with immunoSEQ multiplex PCR; TCRdb holds only in-frame clones, not every one. The sample includes about 2.2 million clones, about 92% of them seen just once.

The clonotype was recovered from a man aged 18-30 years in good health. Some clones in this sample may be carry-over from other donors' samples. The sample was naive CD8+ T cells from PBMCs. The rearrangement uses TRBV30 and TRBJ2-5; D gene uncertain. The CDR3: CAWSVGQKETQYF. The CDR3 region has the DNA TGTGCCTGGAGTGTAGGGCAGAAAGAGACCCAGTACTTC.